This TCR beta chain was recovered during a study of T cell changes during pregnancy in multiple sclerosis. Measured with immunoSEQ multiplex PCR; TCRdb has only the in-frame clones, and not every one. The table lists around 36,000 clones, over 75% of them singletons. In its sample, this clone was seen a few times. The CDR3 sequence is 12 residues long. Trimming shortened V by 4 bases and J by 8 bases, and 12 bases separated the two germline ends. In germline, CDR1 is SGHNT, CDR2 YYREEE (reference sequence). The rearrangement links TRBV5-4 to TRBJ1-1; TRBD1 might be the D (6 bases). The receptor comes from a female donor with multiple sclerosis, enrolled in a pregnancy study. The sequences come from CD4+ T cells from peripheral blood mononuclear cells, collected in the third trimester of pregnancy. The CDR3 sequence: CASSHIDREAFF. The CDR3 bases are TGTGCCAGCAGCCATATAGACAGGGAAGCTTTCTTT.